The 3 T cell receptor beta chains given below trace back to one sample, sequenced in a study of shared clonotypes between healthy human individuals. Sequencing was performed with immunoSEQ multiplex PCR; in TCRdb, only in-frame clones are kept and a portion is missing. The table shows roughly 2,500,000 clones, with over 85% occurring only once. The sample taken for sequencing was naive CD4+ T cells from PBMCs. The subset denotes: CD45RA+ positively selected. The source of these receptors is a young man in good health. Some clones in this sample may be carry-over from other donors' samples.

The chain joins TRBV28 to TRBJ1-3; 8 bases agree with TRBD1. This CDR3 is 15 amino acids long. Germline values: CDR1 MDHEN, CDR2 SYDVKM. V gave up 10 bases and J gave up 4 bases; unmatched junction bases: 12. The CDR3 sequence: CATVTGEIGGNTIYF. Written as DNA, the CDR3 is TGTGCCACCGTGACAGGGGAGATTGGGGGAAACACCATATATTTT.

The genes are TRBV7-9 and TRBJ1-2; 9 bases line up with TRBD1. V trimming: 4 bases; J trimming: 12 bases; junction bases outside the gene matches: 12. This CDR3 comprises 14 residues. Per germline, CDR1 SEHNR and CDR2 FQNEAQ (reference sequence). The CDR3 nucleotides are TGTGCCAGCAGCTCGGGACAGGGTTCTGAAGTAGACACCTTC. It specifies CASSSGQGSEVDTF.

The chain joins TRBV11-2 to TRBJ2-1; 8 nucleotides match TRBD2. CDR3 size: 17 residues. V lost 0 bases to trimming and J lost 4 bases; unmatched junction nucleotides: 8. Germline V gives CDR1 SGHAT, CDR2 FQNNGV. For the CDR3, the DNA is TGTGCCAGCAGCTTAGATGGTAGCGGGGTCCTTTACAATGAGCAGTTCTTC. Residues: CASSLDGSGVLYNEQFF.